Sequencing of this TCR beta chain was carried out in a study of low-dose radiotherapy and immunotherapy resistance in tumors (dated by TCRdb to between 2020 and 2023). With regard to the full study: In Cohort 1, 0.5 Gy per fraction was delivered every 2 weeks, and a total PTV dose of 6.5 Gy was prescribed. For Cohort 2, the dose was 1 Gy per fraction given every two weeks, adding up to 13 Gy in total across 26 weeks. Patients were given nivolumab as a 240 mg flat dose every two weeks and ipilimumab at 1 mg/kg every six weeks, with both drugs delivered intravenously. Cyclophosphamide 200 mg/m2 was given intravenously every two weeks, one day before each radiation and immunotherapy administration. Aspirin 300 mg was taken orally once daily by patients for four cycles, starting on cycle 1 day 1. Trial participants were not randomized into treatment groups. Eight patients were included in the translational analysis, namely three from the first dose cohort plus the first five from the second dose cohort.

The sample's time point label is to be understood as: before trial treatment. The donors came from RACIN, which was a single-arm phase I dose-escalation trial that paired nivolumab and ipilimumab with aspirin, low-dose cyclophosphamide and low-dose radiotherapy. Eligible patients had advanced, TIL-negative solid tumors. Sequencing instrument: Illumina HiSeq 2500. Superscript III and a set of TRAV- and TRBV-specific primers were used to synthesize first-strand cDNA, so that both TCRalpha and TCRbeta chains were covered. A roughly 19-cycle PCR with Phusion amplified the TCRs, pairing a constant-region primer with the adapter that was attached to the V primers. Isolated mRNA was amplified with the MessageAmp II aRNA Amplification Kit, using a roughly 15-hour in vitro transcription at 37°C. The Dynabeads mRNA DIRECT Purification Kit was used to isolate the mRNA for TCR sequencing. A second approximately 23-cycle Phusion PCR added indexed Illumina adapters, and products were purified with AMPure XP beads. The original pipeline was this. Using custom Perl scripts, TCR sequences encoding the same protein were pooled, out-of-frame sequences were removed, and the abundance of each clonotype was computed. The analysis excluded TCR sequences that were supported by just one read. Repertoire metrics included Shannon entropy, Gini index, clonality, richness, and frequency of TCRs shared between repertoires. TCRdb reprocessed the public reads (quality trimming at Q25 with fastp, clone calling with MiXCR) and kept in-frame beta chains. Rows merge per CDR3 protein into single entries with the most common DNA and genes. The V and J calls were not made by the authors but by TCRdb's processing. The sample table contains tens of thousands of distinct CDR3 sequences; only one count was recorded for 15% to 20% of them. About 2.8% of the sample is in the top ten clones.

Many counts were recorded for this clonotype. Its specific antigen is unknown. Within one base of it there is no much larger clone, and no base qualities were kept. V is shortened by 6 bases, J by 6 bases, and the region joining them spans 32 bases. Inclusive of the bounding cysteine and phenylalanine, the CDR3 is 20 residues long. The sequence is cut down to CDR3 DNA, 60 bases in frame from base 1. The germline V gene (reference sequence) yields MNHNY for CDR1 and SVGAGI for CDR2. This material consisted of PBMCs, taken before treatment. The rearranged chain carries TRBV6-6 and TRBJ1-4, with TRBD1 tentatively as D gene (5 bases match). The TCR was taken from a male donor with prostate cancer. The nucleotide sequence reads TGTGCCAGCAGGAACCCACCGGGGGTTGGAGGCGTAGGTTGGCATGAAAAACTGTTTTTT. This encodes CASRNPPGVGGVGWHEKLFF.